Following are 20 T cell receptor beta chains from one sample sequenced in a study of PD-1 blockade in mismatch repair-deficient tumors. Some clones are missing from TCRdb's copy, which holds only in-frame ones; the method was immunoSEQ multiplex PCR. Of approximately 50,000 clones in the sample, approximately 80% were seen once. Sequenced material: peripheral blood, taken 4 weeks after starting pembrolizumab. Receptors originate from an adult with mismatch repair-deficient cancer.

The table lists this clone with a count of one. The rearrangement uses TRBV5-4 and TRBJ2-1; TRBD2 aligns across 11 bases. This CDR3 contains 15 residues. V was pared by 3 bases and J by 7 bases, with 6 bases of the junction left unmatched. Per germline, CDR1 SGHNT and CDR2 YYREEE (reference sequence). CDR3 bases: TGTGCCAGCAGCTCACCGGGACTAGCGGAAAATGAGCAGTTCTTC. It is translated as CASSSPGLAENEQFF.

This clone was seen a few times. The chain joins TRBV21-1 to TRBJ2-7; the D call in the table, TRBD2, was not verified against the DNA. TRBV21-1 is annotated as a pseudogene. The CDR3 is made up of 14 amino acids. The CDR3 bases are TGTGCCAGGCCGTTGACCTCGAGCGGCTACGAGCAGTACTTC. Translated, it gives CARPLTSSGYEQYF.

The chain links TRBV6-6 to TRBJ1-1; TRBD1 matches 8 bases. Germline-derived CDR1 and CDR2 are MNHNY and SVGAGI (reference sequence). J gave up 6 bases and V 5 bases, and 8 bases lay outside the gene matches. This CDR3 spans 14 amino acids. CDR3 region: CASSPGQASAEAFF. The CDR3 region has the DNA TGTGCCAGCAGTCCGGGACAGGCGTCCGCTGAAGCTTTCTTT.

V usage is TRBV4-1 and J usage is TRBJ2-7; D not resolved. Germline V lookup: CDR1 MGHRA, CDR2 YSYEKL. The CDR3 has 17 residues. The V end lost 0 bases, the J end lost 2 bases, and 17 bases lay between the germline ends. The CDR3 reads CASSQDKRPGPTYEQYF. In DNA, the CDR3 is TGCGCCAGCAGCCAAGATAAACGACCCGGCCCTACCTACGAGCAGTACTTC.

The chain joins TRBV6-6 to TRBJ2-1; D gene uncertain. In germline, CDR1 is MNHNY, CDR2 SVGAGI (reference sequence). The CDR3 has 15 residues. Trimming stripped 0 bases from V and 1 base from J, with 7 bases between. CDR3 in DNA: TGTGCCAGCAGTTACTCGTCTTCGTCCTACAATGAGCAGTTCTTC. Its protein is CASSYSSSSYNEQFF.

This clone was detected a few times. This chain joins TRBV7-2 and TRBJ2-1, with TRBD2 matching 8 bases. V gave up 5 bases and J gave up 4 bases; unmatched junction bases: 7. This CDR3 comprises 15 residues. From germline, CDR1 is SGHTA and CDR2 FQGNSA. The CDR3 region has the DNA TGTGCCAGCAGCCCCGCGGGAGGACCGTACAATGAGCAGTTCTTC. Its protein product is CASSPAGGPYNEQFF.

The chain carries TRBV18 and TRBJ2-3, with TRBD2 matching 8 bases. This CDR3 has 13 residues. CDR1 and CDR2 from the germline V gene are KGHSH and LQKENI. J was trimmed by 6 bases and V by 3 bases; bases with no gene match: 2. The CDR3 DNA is TGTGCCAGCTCACCTGCGGGGGGTGATACGCAGTATTTT. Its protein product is CASSPAGGDTQYF.

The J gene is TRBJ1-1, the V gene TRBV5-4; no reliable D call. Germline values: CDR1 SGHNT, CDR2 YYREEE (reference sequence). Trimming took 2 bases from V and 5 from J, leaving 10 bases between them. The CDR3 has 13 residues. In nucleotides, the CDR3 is TGTGCCAGCAGCTTCGAGGGATGGACTGAAGCTTTCTTT. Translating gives CASSFEGWTEAFF. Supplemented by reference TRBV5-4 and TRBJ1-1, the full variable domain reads ETGVTQSPTHLIKTRGQQVTLRCSSQSGHNTVSWYQQALGQGPQFIFQYYREEENGRGNFPPRFSGLQFPNYSSELNVNALELDDSALYLCASSFEGWTEAFFGQGTRLTVV.

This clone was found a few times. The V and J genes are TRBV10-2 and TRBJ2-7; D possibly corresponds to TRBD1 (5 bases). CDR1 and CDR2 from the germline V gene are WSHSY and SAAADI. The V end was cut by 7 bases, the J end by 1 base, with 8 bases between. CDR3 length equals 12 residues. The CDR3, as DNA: TGCGCCAGCAAAGACAGATCCTACGAGCAGTACTTC. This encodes CASKDRSYEQYF.

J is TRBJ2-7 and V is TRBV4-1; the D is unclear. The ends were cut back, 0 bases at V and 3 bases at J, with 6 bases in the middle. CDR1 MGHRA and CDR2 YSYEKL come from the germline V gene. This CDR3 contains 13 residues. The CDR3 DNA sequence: TGCGCCAGCAGCCAAGAAGGGATCTACGAGCAGTACTTC. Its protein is CASSQEGIYEQYF.

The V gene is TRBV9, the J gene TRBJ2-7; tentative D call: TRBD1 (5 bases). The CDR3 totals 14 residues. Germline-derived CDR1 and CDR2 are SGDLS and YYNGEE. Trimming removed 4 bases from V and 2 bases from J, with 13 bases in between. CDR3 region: CASSPRRTTYEQYF. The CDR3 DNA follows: TGTGCCAGCAGCCCTCGACGGACAACCTACGAGCAGTACTTC.

Here the CDR3 DNA reads TGTGCCAGCAGCTCCCGCCAGACATACGAGCAGTACTTC. Encoded protein: CASSSRQTYEQYF. The V call is TRBV7-3, the J call TRBJ2-7; D remains ambiguous. The CDR3 extends over 13 amino acids. Between the trimmed V and J ends, which lost 4 bases and 4 bases, there was a span of 11 bases. From germline, CDR1 is SGHTA and CDR2 FQGTGA.

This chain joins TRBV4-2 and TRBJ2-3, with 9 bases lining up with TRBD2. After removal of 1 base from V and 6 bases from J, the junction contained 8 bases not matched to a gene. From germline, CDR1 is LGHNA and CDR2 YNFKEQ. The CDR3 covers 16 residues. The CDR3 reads CASSQATSGEGDTQYF. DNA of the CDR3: TGTGCCAGCAGCCAAGCGACTAGCGGAGAGGGGGATACGCAGTATTTT.

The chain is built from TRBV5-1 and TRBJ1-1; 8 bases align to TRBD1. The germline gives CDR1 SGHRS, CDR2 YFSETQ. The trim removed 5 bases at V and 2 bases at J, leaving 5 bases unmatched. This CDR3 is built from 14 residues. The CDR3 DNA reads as TGCGCCAGCAGTCAGGGGGCGAGAAACACTGAAGCTTTCTTT. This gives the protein CASSQGARNTEAFF.

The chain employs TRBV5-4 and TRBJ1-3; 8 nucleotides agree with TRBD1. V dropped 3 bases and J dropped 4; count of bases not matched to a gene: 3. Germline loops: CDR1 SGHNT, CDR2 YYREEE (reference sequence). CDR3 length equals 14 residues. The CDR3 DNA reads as TGTGCCAGCAGCTCGACAGGGGAAGGAAACACCATATATTTT. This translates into CASSSTGEGNTIYF.

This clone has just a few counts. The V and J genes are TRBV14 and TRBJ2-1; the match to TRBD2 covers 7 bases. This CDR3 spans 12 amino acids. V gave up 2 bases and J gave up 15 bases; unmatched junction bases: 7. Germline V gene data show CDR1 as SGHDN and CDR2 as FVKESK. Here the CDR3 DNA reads TGTGCCAGCAGCCAAACTAGCGCAGGGATGTTCTTC. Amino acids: CASSQTSAGMFF.

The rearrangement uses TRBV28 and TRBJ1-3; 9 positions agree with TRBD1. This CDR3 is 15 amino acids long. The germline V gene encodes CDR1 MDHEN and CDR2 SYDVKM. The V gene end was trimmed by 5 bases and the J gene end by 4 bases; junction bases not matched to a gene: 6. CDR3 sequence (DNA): TGTGCCAGCAGTCCCCGGGACAGGGTAGGAAACACCATATATTTT. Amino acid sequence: CASSPRDRVGNTIYF.

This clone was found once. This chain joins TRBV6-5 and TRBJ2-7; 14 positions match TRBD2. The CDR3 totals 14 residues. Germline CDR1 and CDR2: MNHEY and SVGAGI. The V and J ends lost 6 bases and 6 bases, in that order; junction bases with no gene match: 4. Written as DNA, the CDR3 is TGTGCCAGCAGCAAAGGACTAGCGGGAGGCGAGCAGTACTTC. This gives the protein CASSKGLAGGEQYF.

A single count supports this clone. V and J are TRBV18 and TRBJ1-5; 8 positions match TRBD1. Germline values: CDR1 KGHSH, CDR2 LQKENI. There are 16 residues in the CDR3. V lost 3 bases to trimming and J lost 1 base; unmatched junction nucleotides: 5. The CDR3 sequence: CASSPQGAGSNQPQHF. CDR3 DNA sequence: TGTGCCAGCTCACCCCAGGGGGCTGGGAGCAATCAGCCCCAGCATTTT.

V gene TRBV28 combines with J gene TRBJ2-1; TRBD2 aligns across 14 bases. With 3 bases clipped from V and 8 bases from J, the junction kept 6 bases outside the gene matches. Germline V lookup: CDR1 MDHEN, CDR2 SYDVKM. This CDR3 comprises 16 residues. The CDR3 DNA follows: TGTGCCAGCAGTTTGGGGACTAGCGGGAGCCGGTATGAGCAGTTCTTC. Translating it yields CASSLGTSGSRYEQFF.